This TCR beta chain was recovered during a study of blood T cell repertoires in COVID-19. Looking at the study overall: Both acute and convalescent COVID-19 samples were obtained from the United States, Italy and Spain. T cells, B-cell-depleted T cells, or PBMCs provided the cDNA or gDNA that served as material.

Original processing notes: Quantification of nucleated cells was approximated via reference gene primer amplification. The protocol was immunoSEQ multiplex PCR, while the TCRdb copy is restricted to in-frame clones and leaves out a portion. V and J calls and clone size are copied from that table; D and trimming were computed from the DNA. The sample comprises around 260,000 clones, about 90% of which are singletons, and roughly 1.6% rests with the top ten. J lost 7 bases, V lost 5 bases, and 6 bases had no gene match. The CDR3 covers 16 residues. Germline lookup yields CDR1 SGHAT and CDR2 FQNNGV. This TCR was recovered from a woman aged 35 to 49 who had recovered from COVID-19. J is TRBJ2-1 and V is TRBV11-2; 15 bases map to TRBD2. What was sequenced was peripheral blood. CDR3 amino acids: CASSKGLAGGRNEQFF. The CDR3 DNA reads TGTGCCAGCAGCAAGGGACTAGCGGGGGGTAGGAATGAGCAGTTCTTC.